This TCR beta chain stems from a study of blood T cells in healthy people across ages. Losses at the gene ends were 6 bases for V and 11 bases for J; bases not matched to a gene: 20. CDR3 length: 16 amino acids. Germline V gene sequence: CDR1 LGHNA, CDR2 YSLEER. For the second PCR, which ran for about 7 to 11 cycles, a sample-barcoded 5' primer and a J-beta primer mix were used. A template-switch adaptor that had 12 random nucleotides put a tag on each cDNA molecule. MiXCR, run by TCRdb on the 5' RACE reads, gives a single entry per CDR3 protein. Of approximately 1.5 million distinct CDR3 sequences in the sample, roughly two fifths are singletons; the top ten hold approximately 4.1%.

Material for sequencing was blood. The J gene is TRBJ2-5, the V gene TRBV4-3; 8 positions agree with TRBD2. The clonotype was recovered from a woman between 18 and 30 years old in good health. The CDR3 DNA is TGCGCCAGCAGACCCAAACCGACTAGCGTACACAATGAGCAGTACTTC. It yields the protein CASRPKPTSVHNEQYF.